Below are 32 T cell receptor beta chains sequenced from a single sample in a study of T-cell memory formation after mild COVID-19. Using its own MiXCR run on the 5' RACE reads, TCRdb lists one record per CDR3 protein. The sample holds just over 150,000 distinct CDR3 sequences; roughly 30% are singletons and the top ten take around 12%. Sequencing was performed on PBMCs or a T cell subset sorted from them (not recorded which). The receptor set was obtained from an adult woman who had mild COVID-19 (a few samples of this study predate the infection). Cell type and time point are not known.

This clonotype was counted only a few times. J is TRBJ2-1 and V is TRBV5-1, with 14 bases lining up with TRBD2. This CDR3 region has 18 residues. CDR1 and CDR2 from the germline V gene are SGHRS and YFSETQ. Trimming at V came to 4 bases and at J to 8 bases, leaving 14 bases not matched to a gene. CDR3 loop: CASSEGLAGAPSSDEQFF. CDR3 DNA: TGCGCCAGCAGCGAGGGACTAGCGGGAGCCCCTTCCTCGGATGAGCAGTTCTTC.

This clonotype occurred a few times. The V gene is TRBV20-1, the J gene TRBJ2-1; the match to TRBD2 covers 13 bases. The CDR3 totals 16 residues. CDR1 is DFQATT and CDR2 is SNEGSKA in the germline V gene (reference sequence). Trimming removed 6 bases from V and 0 bases from J; junction bases left unmatched: 5. The CDR3 DNA follows: TGCAGTGCCAGGGGACTAGCGGGGCCCTCCTACAATGAGCAGTTCTTC. As protein: CSARGLAGPSYNEQFF.

The chain links TRBV7-3 to TRBJ2-1; D not resolved. In germline, CDR1 is SGHTA, CDR2 FQGTGA. Between the trimmed V and J ends, which lost 4 bases and 2 bases, there was a span of 12 bases. The CDR3 loop spans 15 amino acids. CDR3 loop: CASSSSGVTYNEQFF. The CDR3 nucleotides read TGTGCCAGCAGCTCTTCAGGTGTAACCTACAATGAGCAGTTCTTC.

The chain combines TRBV7-8 with TRBJ1-2; tentatively, D is TRBD1 (6 bases). Germline loops: CDR1 SGHVS, CDR2 FQNEAQ. CDR3 size: 14 residues. The V end lost 2 bases, the J end lost 5 bases, and 12 bases lay between the germline ends. The CDR3 sequence: CASSLSTGTYGYTF. The CDR3 DNA sequence: TGTGCCAGCAGCTTATCAACAGGGACGTATGGCTACACCTTC.

CDR3 nucleotide sequence: TGTGCCACCAGCAAAGACTATGGGCCAGGGAGAGATCAGCCCCAGCATTTT. Translation: CATSKDYGPGRDQPQHF. The J gene is TRBJ1-5, the V gene TRBV15; D may be TRBD1 (5 bases). The ends were cut back, 4 bases at V and 5 bases at J, with 21 bases in the middle. In germline, CDR1 is LNHNV, CDR2 YYDKDF (reference sequence). This CDR3 region has 17 residues. Looking up the rest from reference TRBV15 and TRBJ1-5 gives the full variable domain: DAMVIQNPRYQVTQFGKPVTLSCSQTLNHNVMYWYQQKSSQAPKLLFHYYDKDFNNEADTPDNFQSRRPNTSFCFLDIRSPGLGDTAMYLCATSKDYGPGRDQPQHFGDGTRLSIL.

A few counts support this clonotype. This chain connects TRBV18 to TRBJ2-3; no reliable D call. Trimming shortened V by 3 bases and J by 6 bases, and 19 bases separated the two germline ends. Germline V lookup: CDR1 KGHSH, CDR2 LQKENI. The length of the CDR3 is 16 residues. This chain's CDR3 is CASSPPPGTVSDTQYF. The CDR3 coding sequence is TGTGCCAGCTCACCTCCTCCTGGCACAGTGAGCGATACGCAGTATTTT.

The rearrangement joins TRBV7-8 to TRBJ2-1; D is undetermined. In germline, CDR1 is SGHVS, CDR2 FQNEAQ. The CDR3 spans 12 residues. Trimming took 5 bases from V and 10 from J, leaving 12 bases between them. The CDR3 DNA follows: TGTGCCAGCAGCAATTATCCGGCGGAGCAGTTCTTC. Its protein is CASSNYPAEQFF.

The rearrangement joins TRBV7-9 to TRBJ2-6; D is possibly TRBD1 (5 bases). CDR1 and CDR2 from the germline V gene are SEHNR and FQNEAQ (reference sequence). The V end lost 5 bases, the J end lost 2 bases, and 10 bases lay between the germline ends. The CDR3 contains 15 residues. The CDR3, as DNA: TGTGCCAGCAGCCCAACAGGCGCTGGGGCCAACGTCCTGACTTTC. Translation gives CASSPTGAGANVLTF.

In this sample, this clonotype turned up a few times. V usage is TRBV9 and J usage is TRBJ2-2; D perhaps matches TRBD2 (6 bases). V lost 1 base and J lost 5, with 12 bases in between. The CDR3 runs 15 residues. Germline V lookup: CDR1 SGDLS, CDR2 YYNGEE. The CDR3 here is CASSVYGSGTGELFF. CDR3 DNA: TGTGCCAGCAGCGTATACGGGAGTGGTACCGGGGAGCTGTTTTTT.

Only a few counts were recorded for this clonotype. This chain links TRBV24-1 with TRBJ2-1; 8 bases fit TRBD2. CDR1 and CDR2 from the germline V gene are KGHDR and SFDVKD. The CDR3 length is 17 residues. With 3 bases clipped from V and 0 bases from J, the junction kept 6 bases outside the gene matches. The CDR3 protein is CATSDAQSGSSYNEQFF. CDR3 DNA sequence: TGTGCCACCAGTGATGCGCAAAGCGGGAGCTCCTACAATGAGCAGTTCTTC.

The chain links TRBV5-1 to TRBJ2-7, with TRBD2 identical over 11 bases. Unmatched junction bases numbered 6, after V lost 2 bases and J lost 2 bases. CDR3 length: 16 amino acids. Per germline, CDR1 SGHRS and CDR2 YFSETQ. The CDR3 sequence: CASSLRLAGGTYEQYF. The CDR3 nucleotides are TGCGCCAGCAGCTTACGGCTAGCGGGAGGAACCTACGAGCAGTACTTC.

This clonotype has only a few counts. The V call is TRBV18, the J call TRBJ2-5; 7 nucleotides line up with TRBD1. The V gene end was trimmed by 3 bases and the J gene end by 6 bases; junction bases not matched to a gene: 1. CDR3 length: 12 amino acids. Germline V gene sequence: CDR1 KGHSH, CDR2 LQKENI. DNA of the CDR3: TGTGCCAGCTCACCGGACAGGAAGACCCAGTACTTC. This translates into CASSPDRKTQYF.

This clonotype turned up a few times. The chain combines TRBV5-1 with TRBJ1-4; 7 bases fit TRBD1. J lost 8 bases, V lost 4 bases, and 20 bases had no gene match. The CDR3 runs 18 residues. CDR1 is SGHRS, CDR2 YFSETQ, per germline. As DNA, the CDR3 is TGCGCCAGCAGCCTAGGACGGACAGGAGCAGGTTTCAGCGAAAAACTGTTTTTT. Translated, it gives CASSLGRTGAGFSEKLFF.

DNA for the CDR3: TGTGCCAGCTCACCACTGAGCGGGGCCGGTCTGGGGCAGTTCTTC. Protein: CASSPLSGAGLGQFF. The V and J genes are TRBV18 and TRBJ2-1; 7 bases line up with TRBD2. The V gene's germline CDR1 is KGHSH and CDR2 LQKENI. V gave up 1 base and J gave up 12 bases; unmatched junction bases: 12. The CDR3 is 15 amino acids.

This clonotype was observed a handful of times. The chain recombines TRBV9 with TRBJ2-3; D assignment may be TRBD1 or TRBD2 (6 bases each). The CDR3 sequence is 15 residues long. With 6 bases removed from V and 2 bases from J, the gap between germline ends came to 16 bases. Germline values: CDR1 SGDLS, CDR2 YYNGEE. The DNA for the CDR3 is TGTGCCAGCACCCCAAAAGGGGGGACCACAGATACGCAGTATTTT. This gives the protein CASTPKGGTTDTQYF.

This clonotype has just a few counts. The chain employs TRBV7-6 and TRBJ2-7; no definite D call. V dropped 2 bases and J dropped 2 bases, with 7 bases sitting between them. Looked up from germline, CDR1 is SGHVS and CDR2 is FNYEAQ. The CDR3 has 13 amino acids. The CDR3 sequence is CASSLQDPYEQYF. The CDR3 DNA is TGTGCCAGCAGCTTACAGGACCCCTACGAGCAGTACTTC.

V and J are TRBV24-1 and TRBJ2-5; D might be TRBD2 (6 bases). V shed 5 bases and J shed 9 bases, with 15 bases lying between them. The CDR3 spans 13 residues. Germline CDR1 reads KGHDR; CDR2 reads SFDVKD. This chain's CDR3 is CATSGSVGGAQYF. The CDR3 DNA is TGTGCCACCAGTGGCTCAGTCGGAGGGGCCCAGTACTTC.

This clonotype occurred a few times. V and J are TRBV27 and TRBJ2-1; TRBD2 might be the D (6 bases). The CDR3 extends over 14 amino acids. Germline-derived CDR1 and CDR2 are MNHEY and SMNVEV (reference sequence). Trimming cost V 8 bases and J 5 bases, with 16 bases left between them. In DNA form, the CDR3 reads TGTGCCAGCCAGGGAGGCCCTAGGGACAATGAGCAGTTCTTC. It is translated as CASQGGPRDNEQFF.

V is TRBV5-6 and J is TRBJ1-3, with unresolved D. Per germline, CDR1 SGHDT and CDR2 YYEEEE. Between the trimmed V and J ends, which lost 1 base and 4 bases, there was a span of 15 bases. The CDR3 length is 16 residues. CDR3 DNA: TGTGCCAGCAGCTTGCTAATATTGGGCACCGGAAACACCATATATTTT. Translated: CASSLLILGTGNTIYF.

V and J are TRBV4-2 and TRBJ2-4; D remains unclear. CDR3 length: 16 residues. Germline CDR1 reads LGHNA; CDR2 reads YNFKEQ. Deletions cut 0 bases from V and 8 bases from J, with 17 bases between. CDR3 DNA: TGTGCCAGCAGCCAAGAGGCGTCGGTTCCTGGCTACATTCAGTACTTC. Its translation: CASSQEASVPGYIQYF.

As regards this clonotype: Germline is not matched at one junction end, which may reflect a read error. The chain combines TRBV5-1 with TRBJ2-7; 10 nucleotides line up with TRBD1. The germline V gene encodes CDR1 SGHRS and CDR2 YFSETQ. CDR3 length: 14 residues. The CDR3 nucleotides read TGCGCCAGCAGTTTGGGACAGGGGACCCACGAGCAGTACTTC. Translating gives CASSLGQGTHEQYF.

CDR3 DNA: TGCGCCAGCAGCCAAGATGTGGCAGGGGGCGCGAGCACTGAAGCTTTCTTT. It yields the protein CASSQDVAGGASTEAFF. The chain has TRBV4-1 and TRBJ1-1; TRBD1 aligns across 8 bases. Germline assignment: CDR1 MGHRA and CDR2 YSYEKL. After removal of 0 bases from V and 4 bases from J, the junction contained 10 bases not matched to a gene. The CDR3 covers 17 residues.

The chain has TRBV12-5 and TRBJ2-1; D is possibly TRBD2 (6 bases). The germline V gene has CDR1 LGHNT and CDR2 FRNRAP. The CDR3 totals 13 residues. V lost 7 bases to trimming and J lost 7 bases, with 14 bases between them. The CDR3 DNA reads as TGTGCTAGTGTCCCCCCCGGGAGAAATGAGCAGTTCTTC. The encoded protein is CASVPPGRNEQFF.

The chain links TRBV5-1 to TRBJ2-2, with TRBD1 matching over 7 bases. V lost 4 bases, J lost 3 bases, and 9 bases stayed unmatched. This CDR3 has 16 amino acids. Germline V gives CDR1 SGHRS, CDR2 YFSETQ. CDR3 in amino acids: CASSPDRVRYTGELFF. The CDR3 region has the DNA TGCGCCAGCAGCCCCGACAGGGTCAGGTACACCGGGGAGCTGTTTTTT.

The V and J genes are TRBV5-4 and TRBJ2-1, with D perhaps TRBD2 (6 bases). Germline CDR1 and CDR2: SGHNT and YYREEE (reference sequence). V dropped 5 bases and J dropped 3 bases, with 9 bases sitting between them. The CDR3 contains 13 residues. CDR3 in DNA: TGTGCCAGCAGGGACGGGAGCTACAATGAGCAGTTCTTC. As protein: CASRDGSYNEQFF.

The rearrangement joins TRBV5-5 to TRBJ2-5; tentative D call: TRBD1 (6 bases). Trimming removed 2 bases at V and 2 bases at J, with 16 bases between. Per the germline V gene, CDR1 is SGHKS and CDR2 is YYEKEE (reference sequence). CDR3 size: 16 residues. The CDR3 here is CASSFGRGPTQETQYF. The CDR3 DNA reads as TGTGCCAGCAGCTTCGGCAGGGGACCCACACAAGAGACCCAGTACTTC.

The sample holds a few counts of this clonotype. The gene calls are TRBV7-6 and TRBJ2-1; 12 nucleotides align to TRBD2. CDR1 and CDR2 from the germline V gene are SGHVS and FNYEAQ. V lost 1 base, J lost 10 bases, and 5 bases stayed unmatched. CDR3 size: 15 residues. The DNA for the CDR3 is TGTGCCAGCAGCTTAGGGGCTAGCGGGAGGGCCGAGCAGTTCTTC. It yields the protein CASSLGASGRAEQFF.

This clonotype was observed a few times. The chain joins TRBV7-8 to TRBJ2-5; unclear D gene. Trimming pared 5 bases from V and 5 bases from J, leaving 18 bases between. Looked up from germline, CDR1 is SGHVS and CDR2 is FQNEAQ. The CDR3 extends over 15 amino acids. In DNA, the CDR3 is TGTGCCAGCAGCACTACGGACGGGTACATTGAGACCCAGTACTTC. The encoded protein is CASSTTDGYIETQYF.

The V gene is TRBV13, the J gene TRBJ1-5; D is unresolved. V was pared by 0 bases and J by 6 bases, with 3 bases between. CDR1 PRHDT and CDR2 FYEKMQ come from the germline V gene (reference sequence). The length of the CDR3 is 12 residues. This CDR3 is CASSLGGQPQHF. The CDR3 DNA is TGTGCCAGCAGCTTAGGGGGTCAGCCCCAGCATTTT.

This chain joins TRBV9 and TRBJ2-3, with a weak D call TRBD2 (5 bases). CDR1 is SGDLS and CDR2 is YYNGEE in the germline V gene. V was shortened by 0 bases and J by 0 bases, with 5 bases between the two germline ends. This CDR3 comprises 14 residues. The CDR3 protein is CASSVAGSTDTQYF. CDR3 nucleotide sequence: TGTGCCAGCAGCGTAGCGGGGAGCACAGATACGCAGTATTTT.

V is TRBV15 and J is TRBJ2-7, with 10 nucleotides matching TRBD1. The CDR3 is 17 residues long. Unmatched junction bases numbered 10, after V lost 5 bases and J lost 0 bases. Per germline, CDR1 LNHNV and CDR2 YYDKDF (reference sequence). CDR3 DNA: TGTGCCACCAGCGTACCTATGGGGACAGGGGCCTCCTACGAGCAGTACTTC. This sequence encodes CATSVPMGTGASYEQYF.

This clonotype was seen a handful of times. This chain links TRBV4-3 with TRBJ1-6; 7 positions match TRBD1. The CDR3 sequence is 16 residues long. V lost 2 bases, J lost 10 bases, and 11 bases stayed unmatched. The germline gives CDR1 LGHNA, CDR2 YSLEER. CDR3 DNA sequence: TGCGCCAGCAGCCAAAGAGGGGGCAGGGGAAGCTCACCCCTCCACTTT. This sequence encodes CASSQRGGRGSSPLHF.